Listed below are T cell receptor beta chains from one sample, sequenced in a study of blood T cells in healthy people across ages. TCRdb fed the 5' RACE reads into MiXCR, producing one record per CDR3 protein. The sample comprises approximately 400,000 distinct CDR3 sequences, approximately 47% of which are singletons, and 50% to 65% rests with the top ten. The sequencing sample was made of blood. These receptors originate from a man aged 60 to 75 in good health. Each CDR3 is given with its conserved first and last residue. Fields, in order: D gene, J gene, V gene, clone size, CDR3 protein, CDR3 DNA. A D gene is named only where the DNA matches it firmly. The size field is filled for only some rows; it gives once, few, many or a size class.

D gene: TRBD1; J gene: TRBJ2-5; V gene: TRBV7-2; clone size: -; CDR3 protein: CASSSPGRDRETQYF; CDR3 DNA: TGTGCCAGCAGCTCCCCGGGGCGGGACAGGGAGACCCAGTACTTC
D gene: -; J gene: TRBJ2-5; V gene: TRBV29-1; clone size: many; CDR3 protein: CSVWGGGATQYF; CDR3 DNA: TGCAGCGTTTGGGGTGGGGGGGCGACCCAGTACTTC
D gene: -; J gene: TRBJ2-5; V gene: TRBV28; clone size: -; CDR3 protein: CASSFRPLEETQYF; CDR3 DNA: TGTGCCAGCAGTTTTAGGCCCTTAGAAGAGACCCAGTACTTC
D gene: TRBD2; J gene: TRBJ2-7; V gene: TRBV29-1; clone size: -; CDR3 protein: CSVPGTSGGEQYF; CDR3 DNA: TGCAGCGTCCCGGGGACTAGCGGTGGGGAGCAGTACTTC
D gene: -; J gene: TRBJ2-7; V gene: TRBV6-2/TRBV6-3; clone size: -; CDR3 protein: CASTGQLTYEQYF; CDR3 DNA: TGTGCCAGCACAGGACAGCTGACCTACGAGCAGTACTTC
D gene: -; J gene: TRBJ2-7; V gene: TRBV7-2; clone size: -; CDR3 protein: CATSASGVASYEQYF; CDR3 DNA: TGTGCCACCTCCGCTTCAGGGGTGGCATCCTACGAGCAGTACTTC
D gene: -; J gene: TRBJ2-3; V gene: TRBV7-9; clone size: -; CDR3 protein: CASSTSGALTDTQYF; CDR3 DNA: TGTGCCAGCAGCACTTCAGGGGCCCTCACAGATACGCAGTATTTT
D gene: -; J gene: TRBJ2-7; V gene: TRBV27; clone size: -; CDR3 protein: CASSSPGEQYF; CDR3 DNA: TGTGCCAGCAGTTCTCCCGGTGAGCAGTACTTC
D gene: TRBD1; J gene: TRBJ2-7; V gene: TRBV27; clone size: -; CDR3 protein: CASSSTGPGGPYEQYF; CDR3 DNA: TGTGCCAGCAGTTCGACAGGGCCAGGAGGTCCCTACGAGCAGTACTTC
D gene: -; J gene: TRBJ2-6; V gene: TRBV2; clone size: -; CDR3 protein: CASSEKEGANVLTF; CDR3 DNA: TGTGCCAGCAGTGAAAAAGAGGGAGCCAACGTCCTGACTTTC
D gene: TRBD2; J gene: TRBJ2-1; V gene: TRBV3-1; clone size: few; CDR3 protein: CASSQRLAGSEQFF; CDR3 DNA: TGTGCCAGCAGCCAACGACTAGCTGGGAGTGAGCAGTTCTTC
D gene: -; J gene: TRBJ1-1; V gene: TRBV30; clone size: few; CDR3 protein: CACNPARGNTEAFF; CDR3 DNA: TGTGCCTGCAACCCCGCAAGGGGCAACACTGAAGCTTTCTTT
D gene: -; J gene: TRBJ2-7; V gene: TRBV5-5; clone size: -; CDR3 protein: CASSPLGGEYTYEQYF; CDR3 DNA: TGTGCCAGCAGCCCCCTAGGGGGGGAGTATACCTACGAGCAGTACTTC
D gene: TRBD1; J gene: TRBJ2-5; V gene: TRBV3-1; clone size: -; CDR3 protein: CASSQDGRGLETQYF; CDR3 DNA: TGTGCCAGCAGCCAAGATGGCAGGGGGTTGGAGACCCAGTACTTC
D gene: -; J gene: TRBJ2-1; V gene: TRBV28; clone size: -; CDR3 protein: CASSFPPREQFF; CDR3 DNA: TGTGCCAGCAGCTTCCCTCCAAGGGAGCAGTTCTTC
D gene: TRBD1; J gene: TRBJ1-1; V gene: TRBV11-1; clone size: -; CDR3 protein: CVSSEDRGLIEAFF; CDR3 DNA: TGTGTCAGCAGTGAGGACAGGGGTTTGATTGAAGCTTTCTTT
D gene: TRBD2; J gene: TRBJ2-1; V gene: TRBV6-5; clone size: -; CDR3 protein: CASSSLAGGGDEQFF; CDR3 DNA: TGTGCCAGCAGTTCACTAGCGGGAGGGGGGGATGAGCAGTTCTTC
D gene: TRBD2; J gene: TRBJ2-1; V gene: TRBV29-1; clone size: -; CDR3 protein: CSVAMAGVAYNEQFF; CDR3 DNA: TGCAGCGTCGCGATGGCGGGAGTGGCCTACAATGAGCAGTTCTTC
D gene: -; J gene: TRBJ2-6; V gene: TRBV7-2; clone size: -; CDR3 protein: CASSKWGGGANVLTF; CDR3 DNA: TGTGCCAGCAGCAAGTGGGGTGGGGGGGCCAACGTCCTGACTTTC
D gene: -; J gene: TRBJ1-2; V gene: TRBV4-3; clone size: few; CDR3 protein: CASSQDTREFGYTF; CDR3 DNA: TGCGCCAGCAGCCAAGATACGAGGGAGTTTGGCTACACCTTC
D gene: -; J gene: TRBJ2-7; V gene: TRBV7-2; clone size: -; CDR3 protein: CASSRPAYEQYF; CDR3 DNA: TGTGCCAGCAGCCGGCCGGCTTACGAGCAGTACTTC
D gene: -; J gene: TRBJ2-3; V gene: TRBV7-9; clone size: -; CDR3 protein: CASSLARSTDTQYF; CDR3 DNA: TGTGCCAGCAGCTTGGCCAGAAGCACAGATACGCAGTATTTT
D gene: -; J gene: TRBJ1-5; V gene: TRBV6-6; clone size: -; CDR3 protein: CASSPGAHSNQPQHF; CDR3 DNA: TGTGCCAGCAGCCCCGGAGCACATAGCAATCAGCCCCAGCATTTT
D gene: -; J gene: TRBJ1-4; V gene: TRBV29-1; clone size: -; CDR3 protein: CSAGEGDREKLFF; CDR3 DNA: TGCAGTGCGGGGGAGGGGGATCGTGAAAAACTGTTTTTT
D gene: -; J gene: TRBJ2-1; V gene: TRBV27; clone size: -; CDR3 protein: CASSGGQHNEQFF; CDR3 DNA: TGCGCCAGCTCCGGAGGGCAGCACAATGAGCAGTTCTTC
D gene: -; J gene: TRBJ2-2; V gene: TRBV29-1; clone size: many; CDR3 protein: CSFRTAGELFF; CDR3 DNA: TGCAGTTTTAGAACGGCGGGGGAGCTGTTTTTT
D gene: -; J gene: TRBJ1-1; V gene: TRBV3-1; clone size: -; CDR3 protein: CASSPTTGTRGEAFF; CDR3 DNA: TGTGCCAGCAGCCCTACAACAGGGACGAGAGGTGAAGCTTTCTTT
D gene: -; J gene: TRBJ2-1; V gene: TRBV9; clone size: once; CDR3 protein: CASSVRAGRNQYNEQFF; CDR3 DNA: TGTGCCAGCAGCGTAAGGGCAGGGAGGAACCAATACAATGAGCAGTTCTTC
D gene: TRBD2; J gene: TRBJ2-7; V gene: TRBV4-2; clone size: once; CDR3 protein: CASSQTLAVPSYEQYF; CDR3 DNA: TGTGCCAGCAGCCAAACCCTAGCGGTTCCCTCCTACGAGCAGTACTTC